A single T cell receptor (beta chain) is shown here with its context. As yet, its antigen is unknown. The data were obtained in a study of cytomegalovirus exposure and HLA in healthy donors. Study outcomes and limitations: Fewer than 20,000 TCR beta sequences were associated with HLA alleles at 0.05 false discovery rate in a later analysis. In a later analysis, V- and J-gene trimming of beta chains associated with a DCLRE1C missense variant, replicated independently. Most subjects' HLA-A and HLA-B alleles were reportedly predicted from TCR beta sequences. A few chains tied to CMV proved CMV antigen-specific in vitro.

With V trimmed by 3 bases and J by 5 bases, 4 bases remained unmatched. The germline gives CDR1 MNHNY, CDR2 SVGAGI (reference sequence). The CDR3 is 16 residues long. This PCR relied on a set of 60 Vbeta primers and 13 Jbeta primers. Sequencing used immunoSEQ multiplex PCR; TCRdb keeps in-frame clones, though not all of them. The sample has over 90,000 clones; 81% are singletons. Source material: PBMCs. The origin of this receptor is a middle-aged man in good health and CMV-seropositive. V and J are TRBV6-6 and TRBJ2-2, with 12 positions matching TRBD2. The CDR3 sequence is CASSYQLAGGTGELFF. CDR3 nucleotide sequence: TGTGCCAGCAGTTATCAACTAGCGGGAGGAACCGGGGAGCTGTTTTTT.